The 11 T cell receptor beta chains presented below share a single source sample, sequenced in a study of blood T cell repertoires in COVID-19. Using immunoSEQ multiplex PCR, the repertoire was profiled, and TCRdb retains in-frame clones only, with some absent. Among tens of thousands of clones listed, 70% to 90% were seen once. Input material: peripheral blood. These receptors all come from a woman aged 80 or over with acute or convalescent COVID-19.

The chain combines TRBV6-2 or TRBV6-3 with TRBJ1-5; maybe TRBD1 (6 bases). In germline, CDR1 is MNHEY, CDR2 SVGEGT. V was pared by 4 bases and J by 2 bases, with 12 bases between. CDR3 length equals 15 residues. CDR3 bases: TGTGCCAGCAGTTCCGCGGGGGCTGGCAATCAGCCCCAGCATTTT. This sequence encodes CASSSAGAGNQPQHF.

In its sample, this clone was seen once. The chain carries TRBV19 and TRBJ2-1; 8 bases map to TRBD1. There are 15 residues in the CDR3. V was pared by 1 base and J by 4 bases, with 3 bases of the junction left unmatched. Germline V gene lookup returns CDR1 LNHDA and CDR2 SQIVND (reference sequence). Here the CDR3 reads CASSIGGTGYNEQFF. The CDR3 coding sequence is TGTGCCAGTAGTATAGGGGGGACAGGTTACAATGAGCAGTTCTTC. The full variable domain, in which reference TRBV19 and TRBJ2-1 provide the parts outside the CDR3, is DGGITQSPKYLFRKEGQNVTLSCEQNLNHDAMYWYRQDPGQGLRLIYYSQIVNDFQKGDIAEGYSVSREKKESFPLTVTSAQKNPTAFYLCASSIGGTGYNEQFFGPGTRLTVL.

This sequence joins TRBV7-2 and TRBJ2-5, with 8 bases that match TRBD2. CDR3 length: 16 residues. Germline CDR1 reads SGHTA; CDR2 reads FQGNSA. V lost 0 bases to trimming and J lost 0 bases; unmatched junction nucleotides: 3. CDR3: CASSLAGGGYQETQYF. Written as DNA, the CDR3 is TGTGCCAGCAGCTTAGCTGGCGGGGGGTACCAAGAGACCCAGTACTTC.

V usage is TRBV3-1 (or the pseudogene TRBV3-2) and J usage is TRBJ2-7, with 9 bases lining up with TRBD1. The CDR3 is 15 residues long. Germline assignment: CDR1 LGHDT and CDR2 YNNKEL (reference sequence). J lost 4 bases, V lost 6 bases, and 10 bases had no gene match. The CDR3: CASSGSGDRVYEQYF. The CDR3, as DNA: TGTGCCAGCAGTGGAAGCGGGGACAGGGTTTACGAGCAGTACTTC.

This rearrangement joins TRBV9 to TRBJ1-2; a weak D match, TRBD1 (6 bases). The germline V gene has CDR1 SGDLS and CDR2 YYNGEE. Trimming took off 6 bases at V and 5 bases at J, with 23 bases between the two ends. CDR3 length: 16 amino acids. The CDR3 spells CASTQGGGDLRYGYTF. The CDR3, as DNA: TGTGCCAGCACCCAAGGGGGAGGGGATTTAAGGTATGGCTACACCTTC.

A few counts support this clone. The CDR3 here is CASSLGGWRGPIRNNEQFF. The CDR3 DNA follows: TGTGCCAGCAGCTTGGGCGGGTGGCGGGGTCCAATTAGAAACAATGAGCAGTTCTTC. The chain is built from TRBV7-9 and TRBJ2-1, with D maybe TRBD2 (6 bases). CDR1 and CDR2 from the germline V gene are SEHNR and FQNEAQ (reference sequence). V lost 3 bases to trimming and J lost 5 bases, with 26 bases between them. CDR3 length: 19 amino acids.

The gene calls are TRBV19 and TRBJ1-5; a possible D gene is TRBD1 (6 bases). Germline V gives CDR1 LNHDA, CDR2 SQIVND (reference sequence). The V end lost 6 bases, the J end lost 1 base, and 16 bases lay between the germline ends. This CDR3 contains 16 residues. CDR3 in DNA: TGTGCCAGTAGCCTATCCGGGACATCGAGCAATCAGCCCCAGCATTTT. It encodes CASSLSGTSSNQPQHF.

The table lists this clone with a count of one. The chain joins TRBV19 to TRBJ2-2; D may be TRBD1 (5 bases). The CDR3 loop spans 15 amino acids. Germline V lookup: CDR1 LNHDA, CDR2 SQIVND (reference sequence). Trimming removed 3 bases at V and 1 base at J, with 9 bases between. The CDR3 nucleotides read TGTGCCAGTAGTATGGGGCAGAGGAACACCGGGGAGCTGTTTTTT. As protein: CASSMGQRNTGELFF.

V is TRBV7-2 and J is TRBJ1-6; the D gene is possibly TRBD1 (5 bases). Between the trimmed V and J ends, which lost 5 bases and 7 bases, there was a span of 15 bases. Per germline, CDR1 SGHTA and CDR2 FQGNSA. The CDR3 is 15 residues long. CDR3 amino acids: CASSPRGTTNSPLHF. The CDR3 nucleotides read TGTGCCAGCAGCCCCCGCGGGACGACCAATTCACCCCTCCACTTT.

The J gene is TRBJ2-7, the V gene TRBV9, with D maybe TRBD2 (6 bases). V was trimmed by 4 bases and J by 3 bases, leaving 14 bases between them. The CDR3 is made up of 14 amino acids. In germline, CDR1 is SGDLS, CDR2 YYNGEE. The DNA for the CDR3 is TGTGCCAGCAGCCCTGGCGGGGTGGGCTACGAGCAGTACTTC. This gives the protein CASSPGGVGYEQYF.

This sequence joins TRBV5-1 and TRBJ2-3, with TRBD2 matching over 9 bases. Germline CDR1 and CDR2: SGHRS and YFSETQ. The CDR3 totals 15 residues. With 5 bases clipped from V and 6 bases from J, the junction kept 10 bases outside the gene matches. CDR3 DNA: TGCGCCAGCAGTCGGAGTGGACTAGCGACGGATACGCAGTATTTT. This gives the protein CASSRSGLATDTQYF.